This TCR beta chain was identified in a study of Tregs in tolerant kidney transplant recipients. Overall study results and limits: The most relevant donor-specific Treg TCRbeta repertoire apparently came from expansion with activated donor B cells. Changing PCR primers prevented nucleotide comparison between some patients' samples.

The table came from immunoSEQ multiplex PCR; TCRdb's copy has only in-frame clones and leaves some out. The sample has about 66,000 clones; roughly 89% are singletons. Germline V lookup: CDR1 MGHRA, CDR2 YSYEKL. This CDR3 is 15 amino acids long. Trimming took off 0 bases at V and 7 bases at J, with 12 bases between the two ends. CD4+CD25+CD127- Tregs, CD4+CD25- non-Tregs, CD4 and CD8 cells were sorted. For this clone: What it recognizes is unknown.

This chain joins TRBV4-1 and TRBJ2-2, with D possibly being TRBD2 (5 bases). This sequence originates from a human donor who received a combined kidney and bone marrow transplant. Sequenced material: CD8+ T cells from blood, taken before the transplant. For the CDR3, the DNA is TGCGCCAGCAGCCAAGATCGGCTAGCTGGCGGGGAGCTGTTTTTT. Amino acid sequence: CASSQDRLAGGELFF.